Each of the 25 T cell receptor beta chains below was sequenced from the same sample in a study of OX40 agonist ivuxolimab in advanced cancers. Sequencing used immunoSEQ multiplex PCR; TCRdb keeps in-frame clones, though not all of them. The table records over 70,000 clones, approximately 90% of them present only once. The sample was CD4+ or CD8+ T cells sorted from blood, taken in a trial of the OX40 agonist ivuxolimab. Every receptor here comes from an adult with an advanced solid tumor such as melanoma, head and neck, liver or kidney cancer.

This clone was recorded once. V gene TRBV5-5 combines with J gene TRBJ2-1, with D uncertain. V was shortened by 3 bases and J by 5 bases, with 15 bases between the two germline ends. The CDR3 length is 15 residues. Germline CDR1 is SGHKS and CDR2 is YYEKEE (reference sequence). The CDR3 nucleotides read TGTGCCAGCAGCTCGATCCTAGGACGACACAATGAGCAGTTCTTC. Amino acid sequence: CASSSILGRHNEQFF.

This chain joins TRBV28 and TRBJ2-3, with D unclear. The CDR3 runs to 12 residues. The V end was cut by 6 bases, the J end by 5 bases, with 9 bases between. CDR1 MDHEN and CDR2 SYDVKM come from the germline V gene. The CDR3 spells CASSPNRDTQYF. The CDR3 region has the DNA TGTGCCAGCAGCCCGAATAGAGATACGCAGTATTTT.

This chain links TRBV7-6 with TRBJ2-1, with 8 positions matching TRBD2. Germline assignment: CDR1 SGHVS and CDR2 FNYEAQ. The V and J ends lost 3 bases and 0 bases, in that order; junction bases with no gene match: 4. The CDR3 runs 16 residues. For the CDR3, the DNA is TGTGCCAGCAGCTTTAGACTAGCGCCCTCCTACAATGAGCAGTTCTTC. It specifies CASSFRLAPSYNEQFF.

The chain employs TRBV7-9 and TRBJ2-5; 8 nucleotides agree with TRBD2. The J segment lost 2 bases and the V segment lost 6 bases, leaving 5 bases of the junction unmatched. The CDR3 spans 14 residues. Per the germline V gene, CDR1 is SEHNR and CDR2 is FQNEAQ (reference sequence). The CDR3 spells CASRFAGGQETQYF. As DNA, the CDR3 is TGTGCCAGCAGGTTCGCGGGAGGACAAGAGACCCAGTACTTC. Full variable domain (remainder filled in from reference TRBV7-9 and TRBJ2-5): DTGVSQNPRHKITKRGQNVTFRCDPISEHNRLYWYRQTLGQGPEFLTYFQNEAQLEKSRLLSDRFSAERPKGSFSTLEIQRTEQGDSAMYLCASRFAGGQETQYFGPGTRLLVL.

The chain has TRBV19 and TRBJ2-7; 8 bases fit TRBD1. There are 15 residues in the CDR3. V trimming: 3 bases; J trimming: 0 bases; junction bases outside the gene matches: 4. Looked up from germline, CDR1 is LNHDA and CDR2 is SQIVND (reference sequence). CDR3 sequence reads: CASSIRTGSSYEQYF. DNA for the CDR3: TGTGCCAGTAGTATTAGGACAGGGAGCTCCTACGAGCAGTACTTC.

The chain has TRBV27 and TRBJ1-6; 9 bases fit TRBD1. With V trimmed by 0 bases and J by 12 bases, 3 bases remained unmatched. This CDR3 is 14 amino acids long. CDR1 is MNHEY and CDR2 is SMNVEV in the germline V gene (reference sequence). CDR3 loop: CASSLSGTGLPLHF. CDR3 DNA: TGTGCCAGCAGTTTATCCGGGACAGGGTTACCCCTCCACTTT.

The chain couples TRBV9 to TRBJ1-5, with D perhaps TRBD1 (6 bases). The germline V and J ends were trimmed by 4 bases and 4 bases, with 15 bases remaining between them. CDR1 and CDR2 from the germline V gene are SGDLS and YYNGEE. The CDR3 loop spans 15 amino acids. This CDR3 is CASSRSGTFNQPQHF. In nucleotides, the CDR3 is TGTGCCAGCAGCCGATCCGGGACATTTAATCAGCCCCAGCATTTT.

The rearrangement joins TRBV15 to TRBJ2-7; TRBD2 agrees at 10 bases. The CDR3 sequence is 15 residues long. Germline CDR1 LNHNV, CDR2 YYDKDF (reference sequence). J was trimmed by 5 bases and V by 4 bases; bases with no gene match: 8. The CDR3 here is CATSTRLAGSHEQYF. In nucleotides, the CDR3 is TGTGCCACCAGCACCCGACTAGCGGGCAGCCACGAGCAGTACTTC.

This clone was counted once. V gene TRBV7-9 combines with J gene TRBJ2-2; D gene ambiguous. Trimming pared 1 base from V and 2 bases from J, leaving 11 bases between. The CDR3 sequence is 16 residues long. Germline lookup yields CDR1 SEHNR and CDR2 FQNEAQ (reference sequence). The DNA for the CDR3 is TGTGCCAGCAGCTTAGTTGTGGGAATTAACACCGGGGAGCTGTTTTTT. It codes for CASSLVVGINTGELFF.

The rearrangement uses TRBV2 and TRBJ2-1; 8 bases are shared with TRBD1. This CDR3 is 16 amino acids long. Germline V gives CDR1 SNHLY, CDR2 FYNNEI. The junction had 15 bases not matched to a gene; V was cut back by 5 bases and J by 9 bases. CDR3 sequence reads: CASSPDRAELSSEQFF. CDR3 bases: TGTGCCAGCAGTCCGGACAGGGCTGAATTATCTAGTGAGCAGTTCTTC. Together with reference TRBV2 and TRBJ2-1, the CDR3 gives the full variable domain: EPEVTQTPSHQVTQMGQEVILRCVPISNHLYFYWYRQILGQKVEFLVSFYNNEISEKSEIFDDQFSVERPDGSNFTLKIRSTKLEDSAMYFCASSPDRAELSSEQFFGPGTRLTVL.

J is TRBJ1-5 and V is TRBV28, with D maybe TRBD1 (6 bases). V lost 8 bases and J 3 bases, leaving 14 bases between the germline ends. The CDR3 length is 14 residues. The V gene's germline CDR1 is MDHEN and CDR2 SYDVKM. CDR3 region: CASYLQGYNQPQHF. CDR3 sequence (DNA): TGTGCCAGCTATTTACAGGGCTACAATCAGCCCCAGCATTTT.

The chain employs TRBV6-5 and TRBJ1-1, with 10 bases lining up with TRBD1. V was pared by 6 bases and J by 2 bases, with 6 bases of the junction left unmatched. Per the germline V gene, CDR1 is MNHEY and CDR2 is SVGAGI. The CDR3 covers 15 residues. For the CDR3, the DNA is TGTGCCAGCAGCTTCGACAGGGGGCTCAACACTGAAGCTTTCTTT. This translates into CASSFDRGLNTEAFF.

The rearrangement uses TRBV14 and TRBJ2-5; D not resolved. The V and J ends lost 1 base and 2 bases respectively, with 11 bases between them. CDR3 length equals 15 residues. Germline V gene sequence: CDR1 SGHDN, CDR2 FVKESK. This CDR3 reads CASSQGGTRQETQYF. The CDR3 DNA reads TGTGCCAGCAGCCAAGGGGGAACGAGGCAAGAGACCCAGTACTTC.

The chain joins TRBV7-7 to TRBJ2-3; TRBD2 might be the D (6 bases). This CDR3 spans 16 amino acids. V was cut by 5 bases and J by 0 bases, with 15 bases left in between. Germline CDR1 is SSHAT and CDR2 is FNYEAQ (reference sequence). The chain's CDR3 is CASSPIPGVSTDTQYF. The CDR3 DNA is TGTGCCAGCAGCCCAATCCCGGGAGTCAGCACAGATACGCAGTATTTT.

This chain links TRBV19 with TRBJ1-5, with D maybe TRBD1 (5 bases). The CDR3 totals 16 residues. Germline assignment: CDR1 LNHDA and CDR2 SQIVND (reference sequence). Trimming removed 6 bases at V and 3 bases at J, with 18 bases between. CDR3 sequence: CASSPTKAGINQPQHF. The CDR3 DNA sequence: TGTGCCAGTAGCCCTACGAAAGCAGGGATCAATCAGCCCCAGCATTTT.

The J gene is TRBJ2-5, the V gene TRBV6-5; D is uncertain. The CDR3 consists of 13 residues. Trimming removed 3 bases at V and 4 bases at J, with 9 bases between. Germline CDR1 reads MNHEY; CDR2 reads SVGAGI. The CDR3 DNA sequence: TGTGCCAGCAGTTATGGTCGGTCAGAGACCCAGTACTTC. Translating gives CASSYGRSETQYF.

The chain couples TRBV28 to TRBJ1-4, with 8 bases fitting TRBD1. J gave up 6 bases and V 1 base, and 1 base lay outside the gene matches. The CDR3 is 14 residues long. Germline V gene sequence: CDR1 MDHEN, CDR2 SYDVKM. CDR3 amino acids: CASSLSGGDEKLFF. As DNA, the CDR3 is TGTGCCAGCAGTTTATCAGGGGGCGATGAAAAACTGTTTTTT.

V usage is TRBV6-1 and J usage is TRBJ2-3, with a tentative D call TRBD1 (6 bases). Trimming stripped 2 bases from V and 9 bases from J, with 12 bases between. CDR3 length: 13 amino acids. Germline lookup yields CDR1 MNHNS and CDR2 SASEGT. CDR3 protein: CASSENRGNTQYF. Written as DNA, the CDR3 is TGTGCCAGCAGTGAAAATAGGGGGAACACGCAGTATTTT.

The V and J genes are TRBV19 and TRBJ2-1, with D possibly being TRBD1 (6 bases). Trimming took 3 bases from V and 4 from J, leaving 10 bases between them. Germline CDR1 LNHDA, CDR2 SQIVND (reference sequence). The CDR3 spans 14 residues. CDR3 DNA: TGTGCCAGTAGTATGCGACAGGTATACAATGAGCAGTTCTTC. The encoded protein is CASSMRQVYNEQFF.

CDR3 protein: CASSLRGGRETQYF. The CDR3 region has the DNA TGTGCCAGCAGCTTGAGAGGGGGGCGAGAGACCCAGTACTTC. This chain connects TRBV5-6 to TRBJ2-5, with D perhaps matching TRBD1 or TRBD2 (6 bases each). V was cut by 1 base and J by 4 bases, with 11 bases left in between. Germline CDR1 SGHDT, CDR2 YYEEEE. CDR3 length equals 14 residues.

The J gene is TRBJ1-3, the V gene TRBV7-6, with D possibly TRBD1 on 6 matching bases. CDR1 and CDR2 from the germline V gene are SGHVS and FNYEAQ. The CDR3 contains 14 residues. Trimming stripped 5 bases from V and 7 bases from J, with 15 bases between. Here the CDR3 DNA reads TGTGCCAGCAGCCCGCCGGGGGGCCGGAACACCATATATTTT. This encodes CASSPPGGRNTIYF.

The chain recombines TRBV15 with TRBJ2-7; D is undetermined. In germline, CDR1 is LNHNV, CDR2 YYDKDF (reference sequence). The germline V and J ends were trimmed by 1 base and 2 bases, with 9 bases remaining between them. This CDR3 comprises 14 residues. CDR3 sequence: CATSRVGGAYEQYF. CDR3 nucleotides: TGTGCCACCAGCAGAGTAGGCGGAGCCTACGAGCAGTACTTC.

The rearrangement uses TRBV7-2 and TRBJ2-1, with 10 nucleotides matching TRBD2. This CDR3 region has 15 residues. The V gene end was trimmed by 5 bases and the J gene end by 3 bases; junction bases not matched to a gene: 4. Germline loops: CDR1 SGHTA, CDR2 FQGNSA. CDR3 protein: CASSLRTSGYNEQFF. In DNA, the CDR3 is TGTGCCAGCAGCCTCAGGACTAGCGGCTACAATGAGCAGTTCTTC.

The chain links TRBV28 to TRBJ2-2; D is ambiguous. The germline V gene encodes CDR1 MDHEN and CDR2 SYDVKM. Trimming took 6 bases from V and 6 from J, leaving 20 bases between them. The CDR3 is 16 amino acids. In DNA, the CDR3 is TGTGCCAGCAGCAGCCCCCTTGGTCGGGTCGCCGGGGAGCTGTTTTTT. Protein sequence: CASSSPLGRVAGELFF.

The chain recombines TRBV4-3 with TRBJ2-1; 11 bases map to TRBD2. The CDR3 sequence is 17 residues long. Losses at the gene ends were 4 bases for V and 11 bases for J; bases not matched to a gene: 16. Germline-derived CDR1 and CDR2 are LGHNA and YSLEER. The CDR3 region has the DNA TGCGCCAGCAGCCGGGGTTTCTTTAGCGGGAGGGCCTCCAAGCAGTTCTTC. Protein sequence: CASSRGFFSGRASKQFF.